The rows below give T cell receptor beta chains drawn from one sample of a study of cytomegalovirus exposure and HLA in healthy donors. Clones were sequenced by immunoSEQ multiplex PCR, and TCRdb holds only the in-frame ones, with some missing. The sample shows around 140,000 clones, approximately 80% of them seen only once. Sequenced: PBMCs. The receptors here all came from a woman under 30 in good health and CMV-seropositive. Both conserved end residues are part of each CDR3. The order of the fields is CDR3 DNA, CDR3 protein, clone size, D gene, V gene, J gene. D genes are given only for firm matches. Size is omitted from some rows. Given values are once, few, many or a class for expanded clones.

CDR3nt: TGTGCCACCAGCAGAGATCTGGTACTTTCGAACACCGGGGAGCTGTTTTTT
CDR3aa: CATSRDLVLSNTGELFF
abundance: NA
d_gene: NA
v_gene: TRBV15
j_gene: TRBJ2-2

CDR3nt: TGCGCCAGCAGCTTGGTCGTTAGCGGGGGGGCCGATGAGCAGTTCTTC
CDR3aa: CASSLVVSGGADEQFF
abundance: NA
d_gene: TRBD2
v_gene: TRBV5-1
j_gene: TRBJ2-1

CDR3nt: TGTGCCAGTACCCGGACAGGGGGCACAGATACGCAGTATTTT
CDR3aa: CASTRTGGTDTQYF
abundance: NA
d_gene: TRBD1
v_gene: TRBV19
j_gene: TRBJ2-3

CDR3nt: TGTGCCAGCAGCCGTACAGGCTCCTACAATGAGCAGTTCTTC
CDR3aa: CASSRTGSYNEQFF
abundance: NA
d_gene: NA
v_gene: TRBV14
j_gene: TRBJ2-1

CDR3nt: TGTGCCAGCACCCCTAGTACGAGGAGATACGAGCAGTACTTC
CDR3aa: CASTPSTRRYEQYF
abundance: once
d_gene: NA
v_gene: TRBV11-2
j_gene: TRBJ2-7

CDR3nt: TGTGCCAGCAGCTTTGCAGGGGAAGGGGCGAACACTGAAGCTTTCTTT
CDR3aa: CASSFAGEGANTEAFF
abundance: few
d_gene: NA
v_gene: TRBV12-1
j_gene: TRBJ1-1

CDR3nt: TGTGCCAGCAGTGTTGAGGGGGCCGTCACAGATACGCAGTATTTT
CDR3aa: CASSVEGAVTDTQYF
abundance: NA
d_gene: TRBD1
v_gene: TRBV2
j_gene: TRBJ2-3

CDR3nt: TGTTCCAGCAGCCGCTCGGACAGGACGGATGGCTACACCTTC
CDR3aa: CSSSRSDRTDGYTF
abundance: NA
d_gene: TRBD1
v_gene: TRBV7-9
j_gene: TRBJ1-2

CDR3nt: TGCGCCAGCAGCCAACAAATTGGGGGGAGCGGGGAGCTGTTTTTT
CDR3aa: CASSQQIGGSGELFF
abundance: NA
d_gene: NA
v_gene: TRBV4-3
j_gene: TRBJ2-2

CDR3nt: TGTGCCAGCAGTCCCCACGACAGCTACAATGAGCAGTTCTTC
CDR3aa: CASSPHDSYNEQFF
abundance: few
d_gene: NA
v_gene: TRBV6-4
j_gene: TRBJ2-1

CDR3nt: TGTGCCTGTACGGTCGGCGAGCAGTACTTC
CDR3aa: CACTVGEQYF
abundance: NA
d_gene: NA
v_gene: TRBV30
j_gene: TRBJ2-7

CDR3nt: TGTGCCAGCAGTACGGACAGGGGGGGGACCCAGTACTTC
CDR3aa: CASSTDRGGTQYF
abundance: NA
d_gene: TRBD1
v_gene: TRBV27
j_gene: TRBJ2-5

CDR3nt: TGTGCCAGTAGTGGACAGGGACGTAGCAATCAGCCCCAGCATTTT
CDR3aa: CASSGQGRSNQPQHF
abundance: NA
d_gene: TRBD1
v_gene: TRBV19
j_gene: TRBJ1-5

CDR3nt: TGTTCCAGCAGCGGCGTCGGGACAGATTATGGCTACACCTTC
CDR3aa: CSSSGVGTDYGYTF
abundance: NA
d_gene: TRBD1
v_gene: TRBV7-9
j_gene: TRBJ1-2

CDR3nt: TGTGCCAGCAGTGAAGTTTGGGGGACTCCCTACAATGAGCAGTTCTTC
CDR3aa: CASSEVWGTPYNEQFF
abundance: few
d_gene: NA
v_gene: TRBV6-1
j_gene: TRBJ2-1